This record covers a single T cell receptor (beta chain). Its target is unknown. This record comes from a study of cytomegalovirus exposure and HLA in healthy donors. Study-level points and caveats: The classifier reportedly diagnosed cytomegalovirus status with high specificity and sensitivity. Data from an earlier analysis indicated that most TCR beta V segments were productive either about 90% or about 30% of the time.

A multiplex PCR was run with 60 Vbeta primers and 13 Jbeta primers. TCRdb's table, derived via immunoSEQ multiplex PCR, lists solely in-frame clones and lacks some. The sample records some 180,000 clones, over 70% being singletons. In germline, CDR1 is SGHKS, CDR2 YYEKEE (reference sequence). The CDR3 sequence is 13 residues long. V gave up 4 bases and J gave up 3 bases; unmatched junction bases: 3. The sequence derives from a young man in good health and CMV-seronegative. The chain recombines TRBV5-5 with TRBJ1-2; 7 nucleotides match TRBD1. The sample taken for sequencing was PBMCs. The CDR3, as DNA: TGTGCCAGCAGCCCTACAGGGGACTATGGCTACACCTTC. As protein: CASSPTGDYGYTF.